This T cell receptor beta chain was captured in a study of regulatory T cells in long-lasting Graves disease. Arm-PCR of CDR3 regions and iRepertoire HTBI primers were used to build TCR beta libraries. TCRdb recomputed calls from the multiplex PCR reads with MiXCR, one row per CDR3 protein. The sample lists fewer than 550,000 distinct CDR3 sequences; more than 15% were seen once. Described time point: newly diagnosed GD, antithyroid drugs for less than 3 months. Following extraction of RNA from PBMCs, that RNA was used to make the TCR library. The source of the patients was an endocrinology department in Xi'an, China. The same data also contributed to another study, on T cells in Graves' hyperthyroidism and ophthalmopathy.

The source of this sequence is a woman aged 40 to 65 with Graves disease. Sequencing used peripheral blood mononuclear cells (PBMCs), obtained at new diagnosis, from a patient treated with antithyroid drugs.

This chain's CDR3 is CASSYGGTRGEKLFF. The CDR3 DNA follows: TGTGCCAGCAGTTACGGAGGAACTCGCGGTGAAAAACTGTTTTTT. This chain connects TRBV6-5 to TRBJ1-4; D gene unclear. V was pared by 2 bases and J by 7 bases, with 14 bases between. Germline-derived CDR1 and CDR2 are MNHEY and SVGAGI. The CDR3 runs to 15 residues.